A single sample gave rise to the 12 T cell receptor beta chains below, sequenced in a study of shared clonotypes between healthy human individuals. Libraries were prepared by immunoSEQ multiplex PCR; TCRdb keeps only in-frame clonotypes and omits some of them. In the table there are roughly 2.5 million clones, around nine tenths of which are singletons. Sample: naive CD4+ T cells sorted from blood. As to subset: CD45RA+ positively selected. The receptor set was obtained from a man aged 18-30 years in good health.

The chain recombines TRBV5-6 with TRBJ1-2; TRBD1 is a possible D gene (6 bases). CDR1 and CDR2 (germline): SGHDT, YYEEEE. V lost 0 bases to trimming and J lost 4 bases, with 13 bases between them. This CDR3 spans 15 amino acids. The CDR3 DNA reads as TGTGCCAGCAGCTTGGAGGGGGACGGTATCTATGGCTACACCTTC. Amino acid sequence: CASSLEGDGIYGYTF.

The DNA of the CDR3 is TGTGCCCCCGGGGGTAAAGGGTCCCTCCTTTGGGAGACCCAGTACTTC. This sequence encodes CAPGGKGSLLWETQYF. V gene TRBV28 combines with J gene TRBJ2-5; tentative D call: TRBD2 (6 bases). The CDR3 has 16 residues. CDR1 is MDHEN, CDR2 SYDVKM, per germline. V dropped 11 bases and J dropped 5 bases, with 27 bases sitting between them.

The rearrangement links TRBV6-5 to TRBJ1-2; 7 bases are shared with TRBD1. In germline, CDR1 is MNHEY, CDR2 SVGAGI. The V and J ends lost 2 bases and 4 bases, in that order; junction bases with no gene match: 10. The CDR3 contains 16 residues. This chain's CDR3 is CASSYPAGGRGYGYTF. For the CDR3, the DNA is TGTGCCAGCAGTTACCCGGCAGGGGGAAGGGGCTATGGCTACACCTTC.

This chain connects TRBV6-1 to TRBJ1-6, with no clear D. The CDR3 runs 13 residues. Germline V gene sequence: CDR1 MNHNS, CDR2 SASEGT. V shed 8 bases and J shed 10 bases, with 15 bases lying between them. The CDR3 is CASDGTLKSPLHF. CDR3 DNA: TGTGCCAGCGACGGAACTTTGAAGTCACCCCTCCACTTT.

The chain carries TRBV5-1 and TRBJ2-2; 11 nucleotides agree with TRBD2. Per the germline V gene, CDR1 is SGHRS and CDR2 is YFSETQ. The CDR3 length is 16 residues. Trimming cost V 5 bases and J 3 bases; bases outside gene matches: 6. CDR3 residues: CASRPLAGGDTGELFF. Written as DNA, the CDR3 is TGCGCCAGCAGACCCCTAGCGGGAGGTGACACCGGGGAGCTGTTTTTT. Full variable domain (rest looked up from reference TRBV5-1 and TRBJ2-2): KAGVTQTPRYLIKTRGQQVTLSCSPISGHRSVSWYQQTPGQGLQFLFEYFSETQRNKGNFPGRFSGRQFSNSRSEMNVSTLELGDSALYLCASRPLAGGDTGELFFGEGSRLTVL.

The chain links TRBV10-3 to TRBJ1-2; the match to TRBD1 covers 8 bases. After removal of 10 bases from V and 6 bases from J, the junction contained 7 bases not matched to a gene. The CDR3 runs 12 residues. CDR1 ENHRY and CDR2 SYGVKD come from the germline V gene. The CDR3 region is CATETGDHGYTF. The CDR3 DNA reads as TGTGCCACCGAGACAGGGGACCATGGCTACACCTTC.

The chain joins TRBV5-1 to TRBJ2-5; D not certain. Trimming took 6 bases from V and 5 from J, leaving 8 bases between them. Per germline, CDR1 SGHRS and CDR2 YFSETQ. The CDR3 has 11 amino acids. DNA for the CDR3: TGCGCCAGCACGACTGGGGAGACCCAGTACTTC. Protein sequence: CASTTGETQYF.

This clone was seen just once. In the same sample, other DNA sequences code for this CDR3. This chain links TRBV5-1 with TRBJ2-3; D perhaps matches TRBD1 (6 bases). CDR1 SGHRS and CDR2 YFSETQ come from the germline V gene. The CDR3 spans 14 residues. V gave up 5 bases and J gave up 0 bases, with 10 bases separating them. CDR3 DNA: TGCGCCAGCAGACCGGGACAAAGCACAGATACGCAGTATTTT. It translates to CASRPGQSTDTQYF.

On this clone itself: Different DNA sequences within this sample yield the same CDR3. The CDR3 region is CASSLATANTGELFF. CDR3 DNA sequence: TGCGCCAGCAGCTTGGCTACCGCGAACACCGGGGAGCTGTTTTTT. This sequence joins TRBV5-1 and TRBJ2-2; no definite D call. CDR1 SGHRS and CDR2 YFSETQ come from the germline V gene. Between the trimmed V and J ends, which lost 0 bases and 0 bases, there was a span of 6 bases. This CDR3 is built from 15 residues.

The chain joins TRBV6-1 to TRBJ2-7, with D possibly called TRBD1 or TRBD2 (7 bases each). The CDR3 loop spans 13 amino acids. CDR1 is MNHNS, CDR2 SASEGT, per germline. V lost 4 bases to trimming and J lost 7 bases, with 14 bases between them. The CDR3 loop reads CASSGQGGNEQYF. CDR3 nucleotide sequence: TGTGCCAGCAGTGGTCAGGGGGGGAATGAGCAGTACTTC.

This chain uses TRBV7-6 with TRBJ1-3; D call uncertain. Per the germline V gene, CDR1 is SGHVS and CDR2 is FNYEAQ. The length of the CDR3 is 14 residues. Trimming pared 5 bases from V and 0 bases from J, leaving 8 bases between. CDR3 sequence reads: CASSRTVSGNTIYF. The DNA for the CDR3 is TGTGCCAGCAGCCGGACGGTCTCTGGAAACACCATATATTTT.

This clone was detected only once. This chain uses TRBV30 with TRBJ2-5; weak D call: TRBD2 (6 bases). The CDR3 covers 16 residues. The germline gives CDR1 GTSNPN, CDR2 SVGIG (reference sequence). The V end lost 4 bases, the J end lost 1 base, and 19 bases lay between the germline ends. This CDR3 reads CAWTVPFPGAQETQYF. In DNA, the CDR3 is TGTGCCTGGACCGTACCGTTCCCGGGAGCCCAAGAGACCCAGTACTTC.